This T cell receptor beta chain was identified in a study of spatial heterogeneity in lung cancer. Study information: The donors were fewer than 80 patients with non-small cell lung cancer that was early-stage and untreated. Researchers sequenced follow-up PBMC samples if they had them, and these came a median of approximately 22 months after resection.

The sample's time point: blood at routine non-recurrence follow-up after resection. The CDR3 is made up of 16 amino acids. The germline gives CDR1 DFQATT, CDR2 SNEGSKA (reference sequence). Unmatched junction bases numbered 6, after V lost 5 bases and J lost 1 base. Notes on the study in general: TCRs found ubiquitously expanded in tumor appeared in blood more at resection than at follow-up.

A single record per CDR3 protein comes from TCRdb applying MiXCR to the 5' RACE reads. The table has fewer than 30,000 distinct CDR3 sequences, 8% to 10% seen once. This clonotype has at least ten counts. The antigen remains undetermined. Sequenced material: PBMCs, taken at follow-up. This chain uses TRBV20-1 with TRBJ2-3, with 13 bases aligning to TRBD2. The clonotype comes from a male donor with early-stage non-small cell lung cancer. CDR3 amino acids: CSAPGTSGVGTDTQYF. In DNA form, the CDR3 reads TGCAGTGCTCCCGGGACTAGCGGGGTCGGCACAGATACGCAGTATTTT.